One and the same sample provided the 8 T cell receptor beta chains below, sequenced in a study of prognosis after radiotherapy for stage I lung cancer. Starting from genomic DNA, TCR beta CDR3 was amplified through two-round multiplex PCR. Gene-specific primers for each TRBV and TRBJ gene drove first-round PCR. TCRdb independently ran MiXCR on the multiplex PCR reads; one entry per CDR3 protein. The data show around 51,000 distinct CDR3 sequences, roughly 35% seen once. The source material was PBMCs, sampled before or after stereotactic body radiation therapy (not recorded which). The source is a donor aged 50 or older with non-small cell lung cancer.

The sample holds many counts of this clonotype. CDR3 loop: CASSPAVGQGTQETQYF. DNA for the CDR3: TGCGCCAGCAGCCCTGCCGTAGGACAGGGGACCCAAGAGACCCAGTACTTC. The rearrangement links TRBV4-3 to TRBJ2-5; 9 bases agree with TRBD1. After removal of 4 bases from V and 1 base from J, the junction contained 10 bases not matched to a gene. The germline V gene has CDR1 LGHNA and CDR2 YSLEER. The CDR3 contains 17 residues.

This clonotype appeared many times. The J gene is TRBJ1-4, the V gene TRBV4-2; no firm D call. V lost 6 bases and J lost 0, with 11 bases in between. CDR1 and CDR2 (germline): LGHNA, YNFKEQ. The CDR3 is made up of 15 amino acids. CDR3 nucleotides: TGTGCCAGCAGAAACGACGGTGCAACTAATGAAAAACTGTTTTTT. It codes for CASRNDGATNEKLFF.

As for this clonotype: One end of the junction is discordant with germline, which a read error may explain. The chain couples TRBV30 to TRBJ1-2; D gene unclear. Germline CDR1 is GTSNPN and CDR2 is SVGIG (reference sequence). The CDR3 runs 13 residues. This chain's CDR3 is CAWSLSEGYGYTF. In DNA, the CDR3 is TGTGCCTGGAGTTTATCTGAAGGGTATGGCTACACTTTC.

This clonotype was seen many times. The chain couples TRBV2 to TRBJ2-5; D may be TRBD2 (5 bases). Germline V CDR1 and CDR2: SNHLY, FYNNEI. The V and J ends lost 4 bases and 9 bases respectively, with 18 bases between them. The CDR3 runs 14 residues. The DNA of the CDR3 is TGTGCCAGCAGTGGGCGGGTCGGCGCCGAGGCCCAGTACTTC. Amino acid sequence: CASSGRVGAEAQYF. The full variable domain, completed using reference TRBV2 and TRBJ2-5, is EPEVTQTPSHQVTQMGQEVILRCVPISNHLYFYWYRQILGQKVEFLVSFYNNEISEKSEIFDDQFSVERPDGSNFTLKIRSTKLEDSAMYFCASSGRVGAEAQYFGPGTRLLVL.

This clonotype was seen repeatedly, ten times or more. The chain couples TRBV29-1 to TRBJ2-7; D remains ambiguous. The CDR3 runs 12 residues. V lost 6 bases, J lost 2 bases, and 11 bases lay in between. Germline V gene lookup returns CDR1 SQVTM and CDR2 ANQGSEA. DNA of the CDR3: TGCAGCGTCAAGACGGATACCTACGAGCAGTACTTC. Its protein product is CSVKTDTYEQYF.

This clonotype was seen ten or more times. The chain couples TRBV12-3 or TRBV12-4 to TRBJ1-4; TRBD1 agrees at 7 bases. Trimming took 5 bases from V and 6 from J; bases not matched to a gene: 9. The CDR3 is made up of 15 amino acids. The CDR3 region is CASSLGQVRDEKLFF. In DNA form, the CDR3 reads TGTGCCAGCAGTCTTGGACAGGTCCGTGATGAAAAACTGTTTTTT.

With respect to this clonotype: A much larger clone sits a single nucleotide away, making a read error possible. The rearrangement joins TRBV6-9 to TRBJ2-7; 10 nucleotides line up with TRBD2. The CDR3 runs 16 residues. Germline CDR1 reads MNHGY; CDR2 reads SVAAGI. The V gene end was trimmed by 0 bases and the J gene end by 1 base; junction bases not matched to a gene: 3. This chain's CDR3 is CASSYSLAGVSYEQYF. The CDR3 region has the DNA TGTGCCAGCAGTTATTCCCTAGCGGGAGTTTCCTACGAGCAGTACTTC.

This clonotype was seen many times. V usage is TRBV5-1 and J usage is TRBJ2-5, with D possibly matching TRBD1 (6 bases). The CDR3 contains 13 residues. Germline CDR1 and CDR2: SGHRS and YFSETQ. Trimming shortened V by 0 bases and J by 5 bases, and 8 bases separated the two germline ends. The CDR3 DNA is TGCGCCAGCAGCTTGGGGGGGCTGGAGACCCAGTACTTC. Translated: CASSLGGLETQYF.